The text below deals with one TCR beta chain. It has no known antigen specificity. No much larger clone exists at a distance of one base, and base qualities are not known. Preparation of the library involved the immunoSEQ multiplex PCR assay. Rearranged TCR beta chain products were amplified from the genomic DNA of sorted T-cell subsets and were then sequenced. Regarding the original processing steps: Shannon entropy and Simpson indices were used to quantify the repertoire diversity of productive TCR beta rearrangements. To assess clonal expansion, the frequencies of the 100 most abundant productive TCR beta clonotypes were added up as a share of total reads. A self-reactivity index based on amino acid usage at CDR3beta positions 6 and 7 was applied to the TRB repertoires. Two-way ANOVA was used for repertoire analyses, and Student t or Mann-Whitney tests were used for flow cytometric analyses. What TCRdb holds here is the immuneACCESS table cut down to in-frame rearrangements. Part of the clones is not present; checked against another copy, under half of the missing clones reflect an unresolved V gene, and the others are unexplained. V, J and clone size are those of that table, while D and trimming were read from the DNA. This sample comprises fewer than 20,000 clones, approximately 88% of them detected only once. The top ten clones comprise over 1.3% of the sample.

The data derive from a study of regulatory and conventional T cells in RAG deficiency (dated 2017 in TCRdb). General notes on the study: High-throughput TCR beta sequencing was used to compare the repertoire diversity and composition of Treg, conventional CD4+ and CD8+ T cells between RAG-deficient patients and healthy controls.

The CDR3, from cysteine to phenylalanine, totals 19 residues. Of the read, only the CDR3 DNA is kept; its 57 bases are in frame from base 1. Trimming costs V 0 bases and J 0 bases, and their ends lie 17 bases apart. CDR1 is given as MGHRA and CDR2 as YSYEKL, both from the germline V gene. The paper as a whole reports these results and caveats: All patient T-cell subsets had shorter CDR3 lengths; Omenn syndrome patients showed >75% Treg-Tconv repertoire overlap at nucleotide and amino acid level. The CD25-high CD127-low cells sorted from Omenn syndrome patients may be peripherally activated cells rather than true Treg cells. For some subjects, some analyses of T-cell subsets were not performed. In Omenn syndrome and CID/AS patients compared with controls, roughly 97-fold fewer unique TCR beta sequences were detected from Treg cells, versus 8.5 to 10-fold fewer for other subsets. Compared with control T-cell subpopulations, the RAG-deficient patients had markedly lower Shannon entropy and higher Simpson indices.

Before genomic DNA was extracted, regulatory T cells were isolated from blood as CD4+CD25-high CD127-low cells. Eight healthy control donors were used as the comparison group for repertoire analyses. The data were also submitted as part of a second study, on regulatory T cells. In that second paper, the authors write: The multiplex PCR relied on 52 forward TRBV primers and 13 reverse TRBJ primers, and amplification bias was corrected through assay-based and computational methods. In patients, repertoires had restricted unique TRB V-J pairs and skewed V and J gene usage, with regulatory T cells showing the most marked changes. T-cell receptor beta repertoires of sorted regulatory, conventional CD4+ and CD8+ T cells were compared between CD3G-deficient patients and healthy controls. Peripheral blood mononuclear cells were isolated by Ficoll density separation. Within the immunoSEQ assay, multiplex PCR amplified rearranged TRB loci from genomic DNA. An Illumina HiSeq platform was used to sequence the TRB amplicons. Raw sequences were error-filtered and aligned to reference gene sequences by custom algorithms and were subsequently analyzed with the immunoSEQ online tools. Frequencies of productive and nonproductive TRB rearrangements were evaluated among both unique and total sequences. For group comparisons, t tests, Mann-Whitney tests or two-way ANOVA were performed in Prism software.

This chain joins TRBV4-1 to TRBJ1-4; no confident D gene assignment can be made. The origin of this receptor is a human donor in good health. Input material: Tregs sorted from blood. DNA sequence: TGCGCCAGCAGCCAAGATCTTATCGGAGGGAGCGCAACTAATGAAAAACTGTTTTTT. This is translated as CASSQDLIGGSATNEKLFF.